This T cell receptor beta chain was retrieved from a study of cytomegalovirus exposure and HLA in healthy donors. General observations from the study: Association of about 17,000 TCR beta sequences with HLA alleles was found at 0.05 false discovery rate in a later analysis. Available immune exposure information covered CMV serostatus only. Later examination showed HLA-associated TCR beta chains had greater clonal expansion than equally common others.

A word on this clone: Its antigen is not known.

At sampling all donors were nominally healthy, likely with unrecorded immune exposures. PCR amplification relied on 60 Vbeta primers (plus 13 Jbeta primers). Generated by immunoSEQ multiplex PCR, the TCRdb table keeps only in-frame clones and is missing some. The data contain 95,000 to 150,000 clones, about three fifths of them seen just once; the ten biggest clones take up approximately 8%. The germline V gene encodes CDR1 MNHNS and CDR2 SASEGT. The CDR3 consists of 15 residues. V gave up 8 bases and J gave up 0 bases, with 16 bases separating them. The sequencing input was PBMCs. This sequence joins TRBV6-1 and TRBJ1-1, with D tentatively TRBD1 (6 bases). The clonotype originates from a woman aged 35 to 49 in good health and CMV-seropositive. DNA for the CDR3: TGTGCCAGCCACCCACAGGGAACCCTGAACACTGAAGCTTTCTTT. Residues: CASHPQGTLNTEAFF.